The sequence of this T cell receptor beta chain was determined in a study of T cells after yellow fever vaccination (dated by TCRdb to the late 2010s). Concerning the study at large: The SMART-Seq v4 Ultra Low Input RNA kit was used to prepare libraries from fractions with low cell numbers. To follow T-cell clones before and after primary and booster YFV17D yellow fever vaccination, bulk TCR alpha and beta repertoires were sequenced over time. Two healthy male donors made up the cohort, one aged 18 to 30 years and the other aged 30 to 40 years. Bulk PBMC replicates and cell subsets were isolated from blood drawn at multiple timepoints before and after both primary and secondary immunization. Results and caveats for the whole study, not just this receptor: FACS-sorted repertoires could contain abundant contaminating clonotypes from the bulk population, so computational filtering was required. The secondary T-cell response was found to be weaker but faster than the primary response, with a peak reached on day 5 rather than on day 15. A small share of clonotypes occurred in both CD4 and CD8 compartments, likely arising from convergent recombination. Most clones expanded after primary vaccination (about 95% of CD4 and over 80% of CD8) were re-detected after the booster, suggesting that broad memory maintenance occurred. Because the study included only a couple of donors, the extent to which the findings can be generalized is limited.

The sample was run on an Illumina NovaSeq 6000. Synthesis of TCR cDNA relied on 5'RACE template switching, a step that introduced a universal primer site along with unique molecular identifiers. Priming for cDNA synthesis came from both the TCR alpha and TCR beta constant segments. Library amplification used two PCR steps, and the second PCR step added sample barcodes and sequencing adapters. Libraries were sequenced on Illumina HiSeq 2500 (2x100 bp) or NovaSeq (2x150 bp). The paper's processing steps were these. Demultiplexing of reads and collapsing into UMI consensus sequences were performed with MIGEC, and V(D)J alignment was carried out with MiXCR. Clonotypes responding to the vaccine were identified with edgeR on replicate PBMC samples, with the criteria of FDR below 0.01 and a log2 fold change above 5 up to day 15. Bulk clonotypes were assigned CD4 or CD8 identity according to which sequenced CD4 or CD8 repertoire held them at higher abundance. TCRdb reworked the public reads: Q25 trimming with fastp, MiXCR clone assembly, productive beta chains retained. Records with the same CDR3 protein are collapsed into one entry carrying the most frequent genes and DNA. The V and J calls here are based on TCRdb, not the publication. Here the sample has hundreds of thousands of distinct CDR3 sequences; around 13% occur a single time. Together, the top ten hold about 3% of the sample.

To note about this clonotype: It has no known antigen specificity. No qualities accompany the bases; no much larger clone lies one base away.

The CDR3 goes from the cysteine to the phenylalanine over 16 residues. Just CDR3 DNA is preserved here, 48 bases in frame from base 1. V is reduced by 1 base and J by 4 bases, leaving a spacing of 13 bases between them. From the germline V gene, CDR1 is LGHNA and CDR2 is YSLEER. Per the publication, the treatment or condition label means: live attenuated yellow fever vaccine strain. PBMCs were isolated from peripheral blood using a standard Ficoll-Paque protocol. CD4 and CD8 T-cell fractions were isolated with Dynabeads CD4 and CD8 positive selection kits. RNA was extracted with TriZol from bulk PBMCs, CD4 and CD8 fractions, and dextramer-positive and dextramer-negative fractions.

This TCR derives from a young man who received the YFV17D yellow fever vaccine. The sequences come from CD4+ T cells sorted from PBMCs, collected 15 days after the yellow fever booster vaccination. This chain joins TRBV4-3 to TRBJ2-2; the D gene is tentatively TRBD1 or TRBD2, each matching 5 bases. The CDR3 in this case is CASSQVGARGTGELFF. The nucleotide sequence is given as TGCGCCAGCAGCCAAGTTGGGGCGAGGGGCACCGGGGAGCTGTTTTTT.